This entry lists 31 T cell receptor beta chains sequenced from one sample in a study of blood T cell repertoires in COVID-19. The data were produced by immunoSEQ multiplex PCR, yet TCRdb's version contains in-frame clones alone and is incomplete. The sample has 65,000 to 85,000 clones; approximately 87% are singletons. Sequenced material: peripheral blood. These receptors were collected from a man over 45 with active COVID-19.

The CDR3 DNA sequence: TGTGCCAGCAGCTTAGTAGGGACAGCACCCTACGAGCAGTACTTC. Encoded protein: CASSLVGTAPYEQYF. This chain uses TRBV7-2 with TRBJ2-7; 7 bases are a match to TRBD1. The germline V gene encodes CDR1 SGHTA and CDR2 FQGNSA. J lost 2 bases, V lost 1 base, and 5 bases had no gene match. This CDR3 is built from 15 residues.

This sequence joins TRBV14 and TRBJ2-1; TRBD2 agrees at 7 bases. Germline assignment: CDR1 SGHDN and CDR2 FVKESK. This CDR3 spans 14 amino acids. V lost 5 bases to trimming and J lost 9 bases; unmatched junction nucleotides: 10. Here the CDR3 DNA reads TGTGCCAGCAGCGATCTTATAGCGGGTGGTGAGCAGTTCTTC. Translating it yields CASSDLIAGGEQFF.

This clone came up a few times. V gene TRBV29-1 combines with J gene TRBJ1-5; D may be TRBD1 (6 bases). This CDR3 spans 14 amino acids. Trimming stripped 7 bases from V and 5 bases from J, with 18 bases between. Germline V gene sequence: CDR1 SQVTM, CDR2 ANQGSEA. The CDR3 reads CSAGEGGRHQPQHF. Written as DNA, the CDR3 is TGCAGCGCAGGAGAAGGGGGTAGGCATCAGCCCCAGCATTTT. The full variable domain, completed using reference TRBV29-1 and TRBJ1-5, is SAVISQKPSRDICQRGTSLTIQCQVDSQVTMMFWYRQQPGQSLTLIATANQGSEATYESGFVIDKFPISRPNLTFSTLTVSNMSPEDSSIYLCSAGEGGRHQPQHFGDGTRLSIL.

The count of this clone is one. This rearrangement joins TRBV5-4 to TRBJ2-3, with D perhaps TRBD2 (5 bases). With 4 bases removed from V and 0 bases from J, the gap between germline ends came to 15 bases. The germline gives CDR1 SGHNT, CDR2 YYREEE (reference sequence). The CDR3 loop spans 16 amino acids. CDR3 loop: CASSPAGVTSTDTQYF. In nucleotides, the CDR3 is TGTGCCAGCAGCCCGGCCGGGGTAACTAGCACAGATACGCAGTATTTT.

The chain employs TRBV2 and TRBJ1-5; maybe TRBD1 (5 bases). Germline CDR1 is SNHLY and CDR2 is FYNNEI. Trimming cost V 4 bases and J 6 bases, with 16 bases left between them. The CDR3 sequence is 15 residues long. The CDR3 region is CASSGRQGGGQPQHF. As DNA, the CDR3 is TGTGCCAGCAGTGGTCGTCAGGGCGGGGGTCAGCCCCAGCATTTT.

The J gene is TRBJ2-7, the V gene TRBV7-3, with D maybe TRBD2 (6 bases). Germline CDR1 SGHTA, CDR2 FQGTGA. The CDR3 covers 14 residues. V shed 3 bases and J shed 9 bases, with 18 bases lying between them. The CDR3 protein is CASSFRESAIVQYF. DNA for the CDR3: TGTGCCAGCAGCTTTCGGGAGAGCGCGATAGTGCAGTACTTC. The full variable domain, rest sourced from reference TRBV7-3 and TRBJ2-7, is GAGVSQTPSNKVTEKGKYVELRCDPISGHTALYWYRQSLGQGPEFLIYFQGTGAADDSGLPNDRFFAVRPEGSVSTLKIQRTERGDSAVYLCASSFRESAIVQYFGPGTRLTVT.

The chain joins TRBV5-5 to TRBJ1-1; a possible D gene is TRBD1 (5 bases). Germline V gene data show CDR1 as SGHKS and CDR2 as YYEKEE (reference sequence). CDR3 length equals 15 residues. V lost 2 bases, J lost 4 bases, and 15 bases lay in between. The CDR3 nucleotides are TGTGCCAGCAGCTTTTTATTACTGGGGGGCACTGAAGCTTTCTTT. This translates into CASSFLLLGGTEAFF.

The genes are TRBV6-5 and TRBJ1-2; a possible D gene is TRBD1 (5 bases). Trimming shortened V by 8 bases and J by 2 bases, and 9 bases separated the two germline ends. Germline V gene sequence: CDR1 MNHEY, CDR2 SVGAGI. CDR3 length equals 12 residues. CDR3 sequence: CASGAGNYGYTF. The CDR3 region has the DNA TGTGCCAGCGGGGCGGGAAACTATGGCTACACCTTC.

The chain joins TRBV5-3 to TRBJ2-4; no firm D call. TRBV5-3 qualifies as an ORF whose function is uncertain. The CDR3 has 12 amino acids. The V and J ends lost 4 bases and 0 bases respectively, with 2 bases between them. The chain's CDR3 is CARSLAKNIQYF. The CDR3, as DNA: TGTGCCAGAAGCCTAGCCAAAAACATTCAGTACTTC.

This chain joins TRBV19 and TRBJ2-4; 7 positions match TRBD2. Germline V CDR1 and CDR2: LNHDA, SQIVND (reference sequence). The CDR3 totals 16 residues. With V trimmed by 3 bases and J by 4 bases, 9 bases remained unmatched. CDR3 DNA sequence: TGTGCCAGTAGTATGCCGGCTAGCGGTTATAAAAACATTCAGTACTTC. Protein product: CASSMPASGYKNIQYF.

The chain is built from TRBV3-1 (or the pseudogene TRBV3-2) and TRBJ2-2, with D tentatively TRBD2 (6 bases). Deletions cut 4 bases from V and 0 bases from J, with 9 bases between. The CDR3 spans 15 residues. Germline assignment: CDR1 LGHDT and CDR2 YNNKEL (reference sequence). The CDR3 DNA reads as TGTGCCAGCAGCCTCCGGACTACGAACACCGGGGAGCTGTTTTTT. Protein sequence: CASSLRTTNTGELFF.

The CDR3 region is CASSWDRGDEQFF. DNA for the CDR3: TGTGCCAGCAGCTGGGACAGGGGGGATGAGCAGTTCTTC. The J gene is TRBJ2-1, the V gene TRBV11-3, with 11 positions matching TRBD1. Trimming cost V 4 bases and J 8 bases; bases outside gene matches: 1. Germline lookup yields CDR1 SGHNT and CDR2 YENEEA. This CDR3 has 13 amino acids.

The J gene is TRBJ2-7, the V gene TRBV11-3; tentatively, D is TRBD1 (6 bases). From germline, CDR1 is SGHNT and CDR2 YENEEA. With 1 base removed from V and 2 bases from J, the gap between germline ends came to 15 bases. This CDR3 has 16 residues. CDR3 in amino acids: CASSLVVGPGAYEQYF. As DNA, the CDR3 is TGTGCCAGCAGCTTAGTGGTTGGGCCAGGGGCCTACGAGCAGTACTTC.

This chain joins TRBV14 and TRBJ1-2; possibly TRBD1 for D (6 bases). Between the trimmed V and J ends, which lost 5 bases and 4 bases, there was a span of 11 bases. The CDR3 is made up of 13 amino acids. The germline V gene encodes CDR1 SGHDN and CDR2 FVKESK. The DNA of the CDR3 is TGTGCCAGCAGCTCGCTACAGGGCTATGGCTACACCTTC. This encodes CASSSLQGYGYTF.

This clone appeared once. The V gene is TRBV3-1 (or the pseudogene TRBV3-2), the J gene TRBJ2-1; TRBD2 matches 7 bases. Trimming at V came to 1 base and at J to 1 base, leaving 7 bases not matched to a gene. Germline V CDR1 and CDR2: LGHDT, YNNKEL (reference sequence). The CDR3 extends over 17 amino acids. The CDR3 bases are TGTGCCAGCAGCCAAGCGAGTTCCGGGAGGTCCTACAATGAGCAGTTCTTC. It codes for CASSQASSGRSYNEQFF.

This clone was seen a handful of times. The chain combines TRBV7-7 with TRBJ1-3; possible D gene TRBD1, 5 bases. The CDR3 runs 15 residues. From germline, CDR1 is SSHAT and CDR2 FNYEAQ (reference sequence). Deletions cut 1 base from V and 4 bases from J, with 11 bases between. The CDR3 sequence: CASSLDSRVGNTIYF. The CDR3 nucleotides read TGTGCCAGCAGCTTAGATTCCAGGGTCGGAAACACCATATATTTT. The entire variable domain, with the rest obtained from reference TRBV7-7 and TRBJ1-3, is as follows: GAGVSQSPRYKVTKRGQDVTLRCDPISSHATLYWYQQALGQGPEFLTYFNYEAQPDKSGLPSDRFSAERPEGSISTLTIQRTEQRDSAMYRCASSLDSRVGNTIYFGEGSWLTVV.

The V call is TRBV25-1, the J call TRBJ2-5; D gene unclear. Trimming took off 9 bases at V and 1 base at J, with 12 bases between the two ends. The CDR3 length is 13 residues. Germline CDR1 MGHDK, CDR2 SYGVNS. The CDR3 protein is CASKETPQETQYF. CDR3 in DNA: TGTGCCAGTAAGGAGACGCCCCAAGAGACCCAGTACTTC.

V usage is TRBV24-1 and J usage is TRBJ2-1; D is possibly TRBD1 (5 bases). Trimming took 3 bases from V and 0 from J, leaving 11 bases between them. The CDR3 is made up of 16 amino acids. Germline-derived CDR1 and CDR2 are KGHDR and SFDVKD. The CDR3 loop is CATSDQTVFSYNEQFF. DNA of the CDR3: TGTGCCACCAGTGATCAGACAGTTTTCTCCTACAATGAGCAGTTCTTC.

This clone appeared a single time. V and J are TRBV7-2 and TRBJ2-2; weak D call: TRBD2 (5 bases). V lost 3 bases and J 4 bases, leaving 12 bases between the germline ends. The CDR3 is made up of 15 amino acids. Germline loops: CDR1 SGHTA, CDR2 FQGNSA. This CDR3 is CASSFGRRRTGELFF. The CDR3 DNA sequence: TGTGCCAGCAGCTTTGGACGGAGGCGCACCGGGGAGCTGTTTTTT.

This chain links TRBV6-1 with TRBJ1-5; TRBD1 matches 8 bases. V was pared by 2 bases and J by 4 bases, with 10 bases of the junction left unmatched. The CDR3 covers 17 residues. The germline V gene encodes CDR1 MNHNS and CDR2 SASEGT. In DNA form, the CDR3 reads TGTGCCAGCAGTGAATCGATAGCAGGGGGCTTGAATCAGCCCCAGCATTTT. Protein: CASSESIAGGLNQPQHF.

The chain carries TRBV5-4 and TRBJ2-1; 7 nucleotides align to TRBD2. The CDR3 runs to 16 residues. CDR1 is SGHNT, CDR2 YYREEE, per germline (reference sequence). The trim removed 5 bases at V and 12 bases at J, leaving 20 bases unmatched. CDR3 nucleotides: TGTGCCAGCAGAAGCTCCGGGACTACCACGGCAATTGGGCAGTTCTTC. Translating it yields CASRSSGTTTAIGQFF.

The rearrangement uses TRBV18 and TRBJ1-1, with 11 bases fitting TRBD1. J was trimmed by 8 bases and V by 6 bases; bases with no gene match: 5. Germline-derived CDR1 and CDR2 are KGHSH and LQKENI. The CDR3 has 13 amino acids. CDR3 in amino acids: CASSRDRGNEAFF. The DNA of the CDR3 is TGTGCCAGCTCGAGGGACAGGGGGAACGAAGCTTTCTTT. The full variable domain, in which reference TRBV18 and TRBJ1-1 provide the parts outside the CDR3, is NAGVMQNPRHLVRRRGQEARLRCSPMKGHSHVYWYRQLPEEGLKFMVYLQKENIIDESGMPKERFSAEFPKEGPSILRIQQVVRGDSAAYFCASSRDRGNEAFFGQGTRLTVV.

Comment on this clone: Distinct nucleotide sequences in the sample also encode this CDR3. The rearrangement uses TRBV29-1 and TRBJ2-7, with 10 bases that match TRBD1. This CDR3 contains 13 residues. Per the germline V gene, CDR1 is SQVTM and CDR2 is ANQGSEA. The CDR3 nucleotides read TGCAGTATTTCAGGACAGGGGGACTACGAGCAGTACTTC. Its protein is CSISGQGDYEQYF.

The chain employs TRBV19 and TRBJ2-2, with D unresolved. CDR3 size: 14 residues. Germline-derived CDR1 and CDR2 are LNHDA and SQIVND (reference sequence). Trimming removed 7 bases at V and 0 bases at J, with 9 bases between. CDR3 amino acids: CASNRGPNTGELFF. The CDR3 DNA follows: TGTGCCAGTAATAGAGGCCCGAACACCGGGGAGCTGTTTTTT.

This clone was detected a few times. The V and J genes are TRBV19 and TRBJ1-5, with TRBD1 identical over 9 bases. The trim removed 0 bases at V and 9 bases at J, leaving 6 bases unmatched. Per germline, CDR1 LNHDA and CDR2 SQIVND (reference sequence). The CDR3 length is 15 residues. Here the CDR3 reads CASSIDPGQGTPQHF. CDR3 nucleotide sequence: TGTGCCAGTAGTATAGATCCGGGACAGGGTACGCCCCAGCATTTT.

This chain links TRBV6-5 with TRBJ1-2; 7 bases are shared with TRBD1. V lost 8 bases to trimming and J lost 6 bases; unmatched junction nucleotides: 12. CDR3 length: 14 amino acids. Per the germline V gene, CDR1 is MNHEY and CDR2 is SVGAGI. This chain's CDR3 is CASDDRVFSDGYTF. The CDR3 DNA reads as TGTGCCAGCGACGACAGGGTTTTTTCTGATGGCTACACCTTC.

The chain combines TRBV5-1 with TRBJ2-2, with TRBD2 identical over 8 bases. Germline loops: CDR1 SGHRS, CDR2 YFSETQ. CDR3 length: 16 amino acids. J was trimmed by 7 bases and V by 0 bases; bases with no gene match: 8. The chain's CDR3 is CASSLDPGTSGGELFF. CDR3 in DNA: TGCGCCAGCAGCTTGGACCCCGGGACTAGTGGCGGGGAGCTGTTTTTT. Full variable domain (remainder filled in from reference TRBV5-1 and TRBJ2-2): KAGVTQTPRYLIKTRGQQVTLSCSPISGHRSVSWYQQTPGQGLQFLFEYFSETQRNKGNFPGRFSGRQFSNSRSEMNVSTLELGDSALYLCASSLDPGTSGGELFFGEGSRLTVL.

This chain links TRBV4-1 with TRBJ2-7, with D perhaps matching TRBD2 (6 bases). V lost 2 bases, J lost 5 bases, and 16 bases lay in between. CDR1 and CDR2 (germline): MGHRA, YSYEKL. This CDR3 comprises 15 residues. In nucleotides, the CDR3 is TGCGCCAGCAGCCAATTCATGGGGGGTATGGACGAGCAGTACTTC. The encoded protein is CASSQFMGGMDEQYF.

The chain carries TRBV28 and TRBJ2-3; possibly TRBD2 for D (5 bases). V lost 6 bases and J lost 1, with 20 bases in between. Germline CDR1 and CDR2: MDHEN and SYDVKM. CDR3 length: 17 amino acids. The CDR3 DNA reads TGTGCCAGCAGCCCTCCCCGGGGTGGCGGGCGCACAGATACGCAGTATTTT. Encoded protein: CASSPPRGGGRTDTQYF.

J is TRBJ2-3 and V is TRBV7-2; D not certain. The CDR3 loop spans 14 amino acids. The ends were cut back, 5 bases at V and 0 bases at J, with 9 bases in the middle. CDR1 is SGHTA and CDR2 is FQGNSA in the germline V gene. The CDR3 coding sequence is TGTGCCAGCAGCCACGACTGGAGCACAGATACGCAGTATTTT. Protein product: CASSHDWSTDTQYF.

This clone was observed a few times. The V and J genes are TRBV19 and TRBJ2-7, with 7 nucleotides matching TRBD1. In germline, CDR1 is LNHDA, CDR2 SQIVND (reference sequence). Unmatched junction bases numbered 8, after V lost 6 bases and J lost 3 bases. This CDR3 has 14 residues. The CDR3 sequence: CASRGRAGGYEQYF. For the CDR3, the DNA is TGTGCCAGTAGGGGTCGGGCAGGGGGCTACGAGCAGTACTTC.